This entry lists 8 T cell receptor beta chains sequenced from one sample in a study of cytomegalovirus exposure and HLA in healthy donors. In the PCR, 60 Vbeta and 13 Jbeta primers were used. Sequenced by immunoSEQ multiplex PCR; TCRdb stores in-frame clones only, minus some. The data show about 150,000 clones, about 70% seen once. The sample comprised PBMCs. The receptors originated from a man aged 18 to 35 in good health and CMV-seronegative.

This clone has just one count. CDR3 in DNA: TGTGCCAGCAGTCGGAACAGGGGGGTAGCTTTCTTT. Translation gives CASSRNRGVAFF. The chain recombines TRBV25-1 with TRBJ1-1; 8 positions agree with TRBD1. Germline V gives CDR1 MGHDK, CDR2 SYGVNS. The CDR3 is 12 amino acids. Trimming took 5 bases from V and 10 from J; bases not matched to a gene: 6. The complete variable domain, with remaining parts taken from reference TRBV25-1 and TRBJ1-1, reads EADIYQTPRYLVIGTGKKITLECSQTMGHDKMYWYQQDPGMELHLIHYSYGVNSTEKGDLSSESTVSRIRTEHFPLTLESARPSHTSQYLCASSRNRGVAFFGQGTRLTVV.

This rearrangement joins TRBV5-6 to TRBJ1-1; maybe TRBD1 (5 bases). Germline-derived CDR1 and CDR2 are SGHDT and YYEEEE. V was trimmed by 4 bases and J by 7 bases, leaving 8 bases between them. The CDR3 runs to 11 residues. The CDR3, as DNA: TGTGCCAGCAGCGGGGGACTTGAAGCTTTCTTT. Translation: CASSGGLEAFF.

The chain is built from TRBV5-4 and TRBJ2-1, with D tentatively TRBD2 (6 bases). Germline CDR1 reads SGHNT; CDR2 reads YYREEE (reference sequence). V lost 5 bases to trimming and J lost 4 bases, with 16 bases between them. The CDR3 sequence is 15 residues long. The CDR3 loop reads CASRPLGLSYNEQFF. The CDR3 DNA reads TGTGCCAGCAGACCCTTGGGACTCTCATACAATGAGCAGTTCTTC.

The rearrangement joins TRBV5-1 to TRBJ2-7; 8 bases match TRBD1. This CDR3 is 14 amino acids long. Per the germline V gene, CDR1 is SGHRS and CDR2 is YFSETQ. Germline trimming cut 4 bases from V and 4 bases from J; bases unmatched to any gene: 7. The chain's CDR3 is CASSPGQGLYEQYF. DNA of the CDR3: TGCGCCAGCAGCCCCGGACAGGGCTTGTACGAGCAGTACTTC.

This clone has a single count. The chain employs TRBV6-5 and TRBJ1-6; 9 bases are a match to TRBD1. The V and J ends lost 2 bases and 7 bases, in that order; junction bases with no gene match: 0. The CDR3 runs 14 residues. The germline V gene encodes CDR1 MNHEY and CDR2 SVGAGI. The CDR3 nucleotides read TGTGCCAGCAGTTACACAGGGGGCAATTCACCCCTCCACTTT. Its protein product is CASSYTGGNSPLHF.

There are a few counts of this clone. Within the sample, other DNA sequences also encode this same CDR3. The CDR3 nucleotides are TGCGCCAGCAGCTTGGGGACAGGGACCTACGAGCAGTACGTC. It yields the protein CASSLGTGTYEQYV. This chain joins TRBV5-1 and TRBJ2-7, with TRBD1 identical over 8 bases. Germline loops: CDR1 SGHRS, CDR2 YFSETQ. With V trimmed by 0 bases and J by 2 bases, 1 base remained unmatched. The CDR3 runs 14 residues.

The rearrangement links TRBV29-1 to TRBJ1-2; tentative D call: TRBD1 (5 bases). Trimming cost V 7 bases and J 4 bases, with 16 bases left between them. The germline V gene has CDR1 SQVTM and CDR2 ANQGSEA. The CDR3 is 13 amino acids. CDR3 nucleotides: TGCAGCGCGGGAGCCCAGGGAGCCTATGGCTACACCTTC. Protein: CSAGAQGAYGYTF.

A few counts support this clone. This CDR3 is CASRTGGRNQPQHF. The CDR3 DNA reads as TGTGCCAGCCGGACAGGGGGCCGCAATCAGCCCCAGCATTTT. This chain links TRBV18 with TRBJ1-5, with 11 bases matching TRBD1. V dropped 8 bases and J dropped 2; count of bases not matched to a gene: 2. The germline CDR1 and CDR2 sequences are KGHSH and LQKENI. The CDR3 totals 14 residues.